The source of this T cell receptor (beta chain) is a study of shared clonotypes between healthy human individuals. Study-level findings and limits: Specimens sampled were limited to blood, with tissue repertoires likely differing. Compared with memory subsets, naive subsets generally had larger estimated richness. Shared clonotypes: 4.5% to 6% naive CD4, around 3.7% naive CD8, under 2.5% memory CD4, under 0.5% memory CD8.

HIV-negative, healthy adults without recent acute infections or vaccinations were the donors. TCRdb keeps only in-frame clones here, not all; method: immunoSEQ multiplex PCR. Of around 1.1 million clones in the sample, about 80% were seen once. This clone was counted only a few times. Its antigen is currently unknown. The TCR comes from a man aged 18 to 30 in good health. Some clones in this sample may be carry-over from other donors' samples. Sample: memory CD4+ T cells from PBMCs. Subset given: CD45RA-negative fraction.

The CDR3 reads CASSSRPWGGNQPQHF. CDR3 nucleotide sequence: TGTGCCAGCAGCTCAAGGCCCTGGGGAGGCAATCAGCCCCAGCATTTT. V gene TRBV7-2 combines with J gene TRBJ1-5; D unclear. Germline V CDR1 and CDR2: SGHTA, FQGNSA. The CDR3 contains 16 residues. With 4 bases removed from V and 2 bases from J, the gap between germline ends came to 15 bases.